The 2 T cell receptor beta chains presented below share a single source sample, sequenced in a study of T cell responses to AZD1222 COVID-19 vaccine. TCRdb's table, derived via immunoSEQ multiplex PCR, lists solely in-frame clones and lacks some. The sample consists of tens of thousands of clones, approximately 90% of them appearing once. The input for sequencing was peripheral blood, taken 28 days after the second AZD1222 dose. Every receptor here comes from an adult who received the AZD1222 COVID-19 vaccine.

The chain combines TRBV27 with TRBJ2-2, with D possibly matching TRBD2 (5 bases). The CDR3 runs to 16 residues. CDR1 and CDR2 from the germline V gene are MNHEY and SMNVEV (reference sequence). V lost 3 bases and J 0 bases, leaving 11 bases between the germline ends. The CDR3 region is CASSFEGYPNTGELFF. The CDR3 DNA is TGTGCCAGCAGTTTCGAGGGCTATCCGAACACCGGGGAGCTGTTTTTT.

The chain has TRBV7-9 and TRBJ1-1; a possible D gene is TRBD1 (5 bases). The CDR3 sequence is 16 residues long. CDR1 is SEHNR and CDR2 is FQNEAQ in the germline V gene (reference sequence). Trimming removed 1 base from V and 2 bases from J, with 14 bases in between. CDR3 nucleotides: TGTGCCAGCAGCTTAGTGAGGGGCAACTTAAACACTGAAGCTTTCTTT. Translating gives CASSLVRGNLNTEAFF.